Described below is a single TCR beta chain sequence and its context. This entry is derived from a study of T cell changes during pregnancy in multiple sclerosis. Per the germline V gene, CDR1 is GTSNPN and CDR2 is SVGIG (reference sequence). The CDR3 runs 12 residues. The germline V and J ends were trimmed by 7 bases and 9 bases, with 16 bases remaining between them. Sequenced by immunoSEQ multiplex PCR; TCRdb stores in-frame clones only, minus some. The profile covers around 36,000 clones, with roughly 90% appearing a single time and about 7.8% taken by the ten largest. The origin of this receptor is a female donor with multiple sclerosis, enrolled in a pregnancy study. This sequence joins TRBV30 and TRBJ2-1; possibly TRBD2 for D (6 bases). The material was CD8+ T cells from peripheral blood mononuclear cells, obtained before pregnancy. Here the CDR3 DNA reads TGTGCCTTTTCCGACGGGGGAGGTGAGCAGTTCTTC. Protein sequence: CAFSDGGGEQFF.